This TCR beta chain came from a study of breast tumors, draining lymph nodes, adjacent tissues. V was clipped by 4 bases and J by 4 bases, with 7 bases between them. Germline lookup yields CDR1 LNHDA and CDR2 SQIVND (reference sequence). CDR3 length: 12 amino acids. TCRdb fed the multiplex PCR reads into MiXCR, producing one record per CDR3 protein. This table holds 130,000 or so distinct CDR3 sequences, about 20% found once. The sample holds many counts of this clonotype. Its antigen is not known. The lymph nodes were axillary draining lymph nodes from breast cancer patients. Study-wide results and limits: Tumor and nontumor repertoires were significantly more similar in luminal-like than in basal-like breast cancer. Tumors had less TCR diversity than lymph nodes, more than nontumor tissue.

This sequence originates from a female donor with breast cancer. Some clones in this sample may be carry-over from other donors' samples. The sample taken for sequencing was axillary lymph node tissue. V usage is TRBV19 and J usage is TRBJ2-5, with D unresolved. The CDR3 DNA is TGTGCCAGTAGTACCCAGGCAGAGACCCAGTACTTC. Residues: CASSTQAETQYF.